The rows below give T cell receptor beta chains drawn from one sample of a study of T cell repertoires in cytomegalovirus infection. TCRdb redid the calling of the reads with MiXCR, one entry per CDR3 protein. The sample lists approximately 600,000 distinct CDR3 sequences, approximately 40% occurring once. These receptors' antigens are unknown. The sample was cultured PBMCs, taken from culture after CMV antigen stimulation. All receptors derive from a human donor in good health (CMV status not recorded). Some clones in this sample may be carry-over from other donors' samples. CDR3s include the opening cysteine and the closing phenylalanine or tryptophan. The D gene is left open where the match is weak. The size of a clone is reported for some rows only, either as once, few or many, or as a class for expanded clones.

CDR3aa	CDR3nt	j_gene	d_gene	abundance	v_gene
CASSERHLVSNQPQHF	TGTGCCAGCAGTGAAAGACACCTCGTGAGCAATCAGCCCCAGCATTTT	TRBJ1-5	-	-	TRBV6-1
CASRHEDNEQFF	TGTGCCAGCAGGCATGAAGACAATGAGCAGTTCTTC	TRBJ2-1	-	few	TRBV12-3/TRBV12-4
CASRYRAAGGNQPQHF	TGTGCCAGCCGCTACCGGGCGGCAGGGGGGAATCAGCCCCAGCATTTT	TRBJ1-5	TRBD1	once	TRBV19
CASSLGVADPYEQYF	TGTGCCAGCAGCTTAGGGGTTGCAGACCCCTACGAGCAGTACTTC	TRBJ2-7	-	few	TRBV7-2
CASSLARARAGNTIYF	TGTGCCAGCAGCTTAGCCAGGGCCCGGGCTGGAAACACCATATATTTT	TRBJ1-3	-	few	TRBV7-2
CAVLGYERVTGELFF	TGTGCCGTCTTGGGTTACGAGCGAGTCACCGGGGAGCTGTTTTTT	TRBJ2-2	-	-	TRBV11-2
CAWSRGVGETDTQYF	TGTGCCTGGAGTAGGGGGGTCGGGGAAACAGATACGCAGTATTTT	TRBJ2-3	-	-	TRBV30
CASSSGLTPKETQYF	TGCGCCAGCAGTTCGGGACTAACTCCTAAAGAGACCCAGTACTTC	TRBJ2-5	TRBD2	few	TRBV5-1
CSACRDPGNQPQHF	TGCAGTGCTTGCCGGGACCCAGGCAATCAGCCCCAGCATTTT	TRBJ1-5	-	few	TRBV20-1
CASSLDTWARENIQYF	TGTGCCAGCAGCTTAGACACCTGGGCCAGGGAAAACATTCAGTACTTC	TRBJ2-4	-	many	TRBV7-2
CASSLGGQGGSPLHF	TGTGCCAGCAGCTTAGGGGGTCAGGGCGGTTCACCCCTCCACTTT	TRBJ1-6	-	once	TRBV7-6
CASSDPIDRGQETQYF	TGTGCCAGCAGTGATCCGATTGACAGGGGACAAGAGACCCAGTACTTC	TRBJ2-5	TRBD1	few	TRBV25-1
CASSGPWREGLETQYF	TGTGCCAGCAGCGGGCCCTGGCGGGAGGGGTTGGAGACCCAGTACTTC	TRBJ2-5	TRBD2	-	TRBV7-9
CASSLNWRSGEQFF	TGTGCCAGCAGCTTAAACTGGCGGAGCGGTGAGCAGTTCTTC	TRBJ2-1	-	-	TRBV7-2
CASRGLLSYEQYF	TGTGCCAGCAGGGGACTCCTCTCCTACGAGCAGTACTTC	TRBJ2-7	-	-	TRBV2
CASSQGLYVTDTQYF	TGTGCCAGCAGCCAGGGACTTTACGTCACAGATACGCAGTATTTT	TRBJ2-3	-	-	TRBV7-9
CASKLGVIRETQYF	TGTGCCAGCAAACTCGGGGTGATCCGGGAGACCCAGTACTTC	TRBJ2-5	-	few	TRBV6-1
CASQTGNTIYF	TGTGCCAGCCAGACTGGAAACACCATATATTTT	TRBJ1-3	-	-	TRBV28
CASSERGMTFVQYF	TGTGCCAGCAGTGAACGAGGGATGACGTTTGTGCAGTACTTC	TRBJ2-7	-	few	TRBV6-1
CAISDTPQRGQPQHF	TGTGCCATCAGTGACACCCCCCAGCGGGGACAGCCCCAGCATTTT	TRBJ1-5	-	-	TRBV10-3
CASRPRAGLYNEQFF	TGTGCCAGCAGACCCAGGGCGGGACTCTACAATGAGCAGTTCTTC	TRBJ2-1	-	-	TRBV7-8
CASSLPPGAGAPYEQYF	TGTGCCAGCAGCCTACCTCCTGGAGCGGGGGCTCCCTACGAGCAGTACTTC	TRBJ2-7	TRBD2	-	TRBV7-9
CASSLARGSSGANVLTF	TGTGCCAGCAGCTTAGCTAGGGGAAGCTCTGGGGCCAACGTCCTGACTTTC	TRBJ2-6	-	-	TRBV11-1
CASSLSETGVEQYF	TGTGCCAGCAGTTTATCTGAGACAGGGGTCGAGCAGTACTTC	TRBJ2-7	TRBD1	once	TRBV27